Listed below are T cell receptor beta chains from one sample, sequenced in a study of T cells in Graves' hyperthyroidism and ophthalmopathy. Each CDR3 protein gets one entry after TCRdb re-called the multiplex PCR reads with MiXCR. The sample consists of about 570,000 distinct CDR3 sequences, about half of them appearing once. The sample consisted of peripheral blood or thyroid tissue (not recorded which). These receptors were taken from an adult woman with Graves' disease, either hyperthyroidism or ophthalmopathy (not recorded which). Both conserved end residues are part of each CDR3. The D gene is left open where the match is weak. Size is stated for part of the rows, as once, few or many counts, or as a class when the clone is expanded.

v_call: TRBV19
d_call: -
j_call: TRBJ1-4
cdr3_length: 15
clone_size: many
cdr3_nt: TGTGCCAGTAGTATAGGCCCGGGAGAAAGCGAAAAACTGTTTTTT
cdr3_aa: CASSIGPGESEKLFF

v_call: TRBV2
d_call: -
j_call: TRBJ1-5
cdr3_length: 14
clone_size: -
cdr3_nt: TGTGCCAGCAGAGGTAGGGAGCGCTGGTCGGGCGAGCATTTT
cdr3_aa: CASRGRERWSGEHF

v_call: TRBV7-7
d_call: -
j_call: TRBJ2-2
cdr3_length: 13
clone_size: -
cdr3_nt: TGTGCTTCGACAGCCGAGGGGTCCGGGGAGCTGTTTTTT
cdr3_aa: CASTAEGSGELFF

v_call: TRBV5-1
d_call: -
j_call: TRBJ2-7
cdr3_length: 14
clone_size: many
cdr3_nt: TGCGCCAGCAGCTTGGGTGTAGGAACGGGGGAGCAGTACTTC
cdr3_aa: CASSLGVGTGEQYF

v_call: TRBV6-1
d_call: -
j_call: TRBJ2-7
cdr3_length: 15
clone_size: many
cdr3_nt: TGTGCCAGCAGTGAGGCGCATTCTTCCCCTTACGAGCAGTACTTC
cdr3_aa: CASSEAHSSPYEQYF

v_call: TRBV7-2
d_call: -
j_call: TRBJ2-5
cdr3_length: 15
clone_size: -
cdr3_nt: TGTGCCAGCAGCTCCCTCACGCGACAGCGGGAGACCCAGTACTTC
cdr3_aa: CASSSLTRQRETQYF

v_call: TRBV11-2
d_call: -
j_call: TRBJ1-1
cdr3_length: 14
clone_size: once
cdr3_nt: TGTGCCAGCAGCTCCGGTGGGCGGGAGGCTGAAGCTTTCTTT
cdr3_aa: CASSSGGREAEAFF

v_call: TRBV10-1
d_call: -
j_call: TRBJ1-2
cdr3_length: 14
clone_size: many
cdr3_nt: TGCGCCAGCAGTGAGTCACCGGGGTACAATGGCTACACCTTC
cdr3_aa: CASSESPGYNGYTF

v_call: TRBV5-1
d_call: -
j_call: TRBJ2-2
cdr3_length: 14
clone_size: many
cdr3_nt: TGCGCCAGCAGGCTGGCGGAATACACCGGGGAGCTGTTTTTT
cdr3_aa: CASRLAEYTGELFF

v_call: TRBV20-1
d_call: -
j_call: TRBJ2-7
cdr3_length: 14
clone_size: many
cdr3_nt: TGCAGTGCATTGGGGCTAGCGAGATCCTACGAGCAGTACTTC
cdr3_aa: CSALGLARSYEQYF

v_call: TRBV7-7
d_call: -
j_call: TRBJ1-1
cdr3_length: 14
clone_size: -
cdr3_nt: TGTGCTAGCAGCTTAGGGACGGGGAGGGGGGTGACTTTCTTT
cdr3_aa: CASSLGTGRGVTFF

v_call: TRBV7-9
d_call: -
j_call: TRBJ1-2
cdr3_length: 12
clone_size: once
cdr3_nt: TGTGCCAGCAGGGGTAGGGCAAACGGCTACACCTTC
cdr3_aa: CASRGRANGYTF

v_call: TRBV12-3/TRBV12-4
d_call: TRBD2
j_call: TRBJ2-7
cdr3_length: 15
clone_size: many
cdr3_nt: TGTGCCAGCAGGAAGGGACTAGCGGGAGTGGCCGAGCAGTACTTC
cdr3_aa: CASRKGLAGVAEQYF

v_call: TRBV14
d_call: -
j_call: TRBJ1-1
cdr3_length: 15
clone_size: many
cdr3_nt: TGTGCCAGCAGCCCCATCGGAATGGGGCACACTGAAGCTTTCTTT
cdr3_aa: CASSPIGMGHTEAFF

v_call: TRBV7-2
d_call: -
j_call: TRBJ1-1
cdr3_length: 16
clone_size: many
cdr3_nt: TGTGCCAGCAGCTTAGAGGTCGGGTTGGGTTTGACTGAAGCTTTCTTT
cdr3_aa: CASSLEVGLGLTEAFF

v_call: TRBV7-6
d_call: -
j_call: TRBJ1-1
cdr3_length: 13
clone_size: -
cdr3_nt: TGTGCCAGCAGCTCCCTCGGGGGGACTGAAGCTTTCTTT
cdr3_aa: CASSSLGGTEAFF

v_call: TRBV6-6
d_call: TRBD1
j_call: TRBJ1-2
cdr3_length: 13
clone_size: many
cdr3_nt: TGTGCCAGCAGCGGGACAGGGAACTATGGCTACACCTTC
cdr3_aa: CASSGTGNYGYTF

v_call: TRBV13
d_call: -
j_call: TRBJ2-2
cdr3_length: 18
clone_size: few
cdr3_nt: TGTGCCAGCAGCTTAGAAGGTTTTACAACCGCGAACACCGGGGAGCTGTTTTTT
cdr3_aa: CASSLEGFTTANTGELFF

v_call: TRBV5-8
d_call: TRBD1
j_call: TRBJ1-1
cdr3_length: 12
clone_size: -
cdr3_nt: TGTGCCAGCAGTTACAGGGGGCGTGAAGCTTTCTTT
cdr3_aa: CASSYRGREAFF

v_call: TRBV12-3/TRBV12-4
d_call: TRBD2
j_call: TRBJ2-2
cdr3_length: 14
clone_size: -
cdr3_nt: TGTGCCAGCACCGTAGCGGGAGGCGACGGGGAGCTGTTTTTT
cdr3_aa: CASTVAGGDGELFF

v_call: TRBV10-3
d_call: TRBD2
j_call: TRBJ2-7
cdr3_length: 15
clone_size: -
cdr3_nt: TGTGCCATCAGTGACCCCACTAGCGGACCCTACGAGCAGTACTTC
cdr3_aa: CAISDPTSGPYEQYF

v_call: TRBV29-1
d_call: -
j_call: TRBJ2-7
cdr3_length: 16
clone_size: few
cdr3_nt: TGCAGCGTTGAAACGCGTAGCAGGGTTGGCACCTACGAGCAGTACTTC
cdr3_aa: CSVETRSRVGTYEQYF

v_call: TRBV7-3
d_call: -
j_call: TRBJ1-5
cdr3_length: 17
clone_size: -
cdr3_nt: TGTGCCAGCAGCTTAATTGAGGGACGTGGGAGCAATCAGCCCCAGCATTTT
cdr3_aa: CASSLIEGRGSNQPQHF

v_call: TRBV6-2/TRBV6-3
d_call: TRBD1
j_call: TRBJ1-5
cdr3_length: 13
clone_size: few
cdr3_nt: TGTGCCAGCAGTCGACAGGGGAAACAGCCCCAGCATTTT
cdr3_aa: CASSRQGKQPQHF

v_call: TRBV10-3
d_call: -
j_call: TRBJ1-1
cdr3_length: 14
clone_size: -
cdr3_nt: TGTGCCATCAGCGGGCCAGGGCCGAACACTGAAGCTTTCTTT
cdr3_aa: CAISGPGPNTEAFF

v_call: TRBV7-9
d_call: -
j_call: TRBJ2-1
cdr3_length: 13
clone_size: -
cdr3_nt: TGTGCCAGCAGCTTAAGCCAGAACAATGAGCAGTTCTTC
cdr3_aa: CASSLSQNNEQFF

v_call: TRBV10-3
d_call: TRBD1
j_call: TRBJ2-3
cdr3_length: 16
clone_size: few
cdr3_nt: TGTGCCATCAGTGAACCAGGGACAGGGGTCACAGATACGCAGTATTTT
cdr3_aa: CAISEPGTGVTDTQYF

v_call: TRBV7-7
d_call: TRBD2
j_call: TRBJ2-3
cdr3_length: 13
clone_size: -
cdr3_nt: TGTGCTAGCAGCTCCTCTGGGGGAGGGACGCAGTATTTT
cdr3_aa: CASSSSGGGTQYF

v_call: TRBV7-9
d_call: TRBD1
j_call: TRBJ2-1
cdr3_length: 16
clone_size: -
cdr3_nt: TGTGCCAGCAGACCCCCGGGACAGGGGAACTACAATGAGCAGTTCTTC
cdr3_aa: CASRPPGQGNYNEQFF

v_call: TRBV25-1
d_call: -
j_call: TRBJ2-7
cdr3_length: 15
clone_size: many
cdr3_nt: TGTGCCAGCAGTGAATATGACAACAAGGGCTACGAGCAGTACTTC
cdr3_aa: CASSEYDNKGYEQYF

v_call: TRBV11-2
d_call: -
j_call: TRBJ2-7
cdr3_length: 14
clone_size: many
cdr3_nt: TGTGCCAGCAGCTTAGATCGGGTACCCTACGAGCAGTACTTC
cdr3_aa: CASSLDRVPYEQYF

v_call: TRBV2
d_call: -
j_call: TRBJ2-3
cdr3_length: 11
clone_size: -
cdr3_nt: TGTGCCAGTACACCCACAGATACGCAGTATTTT
cdr3_aa: CASTPTDTQYF

v_call: TRBV7-9
d_call: -
j_call: TRBJ1-1
cdr3_length: 15
clone_size: many
cdr3_nt: TGTGCCAGCAGCTTAGGTACAGGCGGGCGACCTGAAGCTTTCTTT
cdr3_aa: CASSLGTGGRPEAFF

v_call: TRBV12-3/TRBV12-4
d_call: -
j_call: TRBJ1-2
cdr3_length: 13
clone_size: many
cdr3_nt: TGTGCCAGCCTCGGCAGGGTAGTCGATGGCTACACCTTC
cdr3_aa: CASLGRVVDGYTF

v_call: TRBV10-3
d_call: -
j_call: TRBJ1-2
cdr3_length: 14
clone_size: -
cdr3_nt: TGTGCCATCAGTGAGTCGTCAGGAAACTATGGCTACACCTTC
cdr3_aa: CAISESSGNYGYTF

v_call: TRBV9
d_call: -
j_call: TRBJ1-6
cdr3_length: 15
clone_size: -
cdr3_nt: TGTGCCAGCAGCGTAGGATCGGGGAGTAATTCACCCCTCCACTTT
cdr3_aa: CASSVGSGSNSPLHF

v_call: TRBV12-3/TRBV12-4
d_call: -
j_call: TRBJ1-1
cdr3_length: 14
clone_size: -
cdr3_nt: TGTGCCAGCAGTCCGACAACATTGAACACTGAAGCTTTCTTT
cdr3_aa: CASSPTTLNTEAFF

v_call: TRBV20-1
d_call: -
j_call: TRBJ2-3
cdr3_length: 13
clone_size: -
cdr3_nt: TGCAGTGCCGCTCCGGCTAGCAAAGATACGCAGTATTTT
cdr3_aa: CSAAPASKDTQYF

v_call: TRBV7-2
d_call: -
j_call: TRBJ1-2
cdr3_length: 16
clone_size: -
cdr3_nt: TGTGCCAGTAGCTTAGGGTGTCAGGGGTTTGCCTATGGCTACACCTTC
cdr3_aa: CASSLGCQGFAYGYTF

v_call: TRBV28
d_call: TRBD1
j_call: TRBJ1-5
cdr3_length: 14
clone_size: many
cdr3_nt: TGTGCCAGCAGTTTAGGGACAGGGCCCCAGCCCCAGCATTTT
cdr3_aa: CASSLGTGPQPQHF

v_call: TRBV29-1
d_call: -
j_call: TRBJ2-2
cdr3_length: 11
clone_size: -
cdr3_nt: TGCAGCTTGCCGGTGGGTGGGGAGCTGTTTTTT
cdr3_aa: CSLPVGGELFF

v_call: TRBV20-1
d_call: TRBD2
j_call: TRBJ2-2
cdr3_length: 16
clone_size: few
cdr3_nt: TGCAGTGCTAGAGATGTGGCCGGGAGGACGGCCGGGGAGCTGTTTTTT
cdr3_aa: CSARDVAGRTAGELFF

v_call: TRBV6-6
d_call: -
j_call: TRBJ1-5
cdr3_length: 15
clone_size: -
cdr3_nt: TGTGCCAGCAACGATTACAGGGTTACCAATCAGCCCCAGCATTTT
cdr3_aa: CASNDYRVTNQPQHF

v_call: TRBV3-1
d_call: -
j_call: TRBJ2-2
cdr3_length: 15
clone_size: few
cdr3_nt: TGTGCCAGCAGCCCCATCGTGGGGGTCGGCGGGGAGCTGTTTTTT
cdr3_aa: CASSPIVGVGGELFF

v_call: TRBV19
d_call: -
j_call: TRBJ1-3
cdr3_length: 15
clone_size: many
cdr3_nt: TGTGCCAGTAGTCCTTCTGGGGGCCCTGGAAACACCATATATTTT
cdr3_aa: CASSPSGGPGNTIYF